The 5 T cell receptor beta chains given below trace back to one sample, sequenced in a study of shared clonotypes between healthy human individuals. Method: immunoSEQ multiplex PCR; TCRdb's copy keeps in-frame clones and lacks some. The sample records 200,000 to 250,000 clones, over 60% being singletons. Specimen: memory CD4+ T cells sorted from blood. Stated subset: CD45RA-negative fraction. These receptors were obtained from a man between 25 and 39 years old in good health.

The rearrangement uses TRBV4-1 and TRBJ2-5; TRBD2 agrees at 10 bases. Germline CDR1 MGHRA, CDR2 YSYEKL. Trimming cost V 1 base and J 4 bases; bases outside gene matches: 0. The length of the CDR3 is 14 residues. The CDR3 DNA is TGCGCCAGCAGCCAAGGACTAGCGGGAGAGACCCAGTACTTC. Residues: CASSQGLAGETQYF.

This clone has only one observation. This chain links TRBV7-6 with TRBJ1-2; 7 nucleotides agree with TRBD1. The CDR3 consists of 13 residues. The germline gives CDR1 SGHVS, CDR2 FNYEAQ. With 4 bases clipped from V and 4 bases from J, the junction kept 3 bases outside the gene matches. CDR3 in amino acids: CASSSGGPYGYTF. The CDR3 coding sequence is TGTGCCAGCAGCTCAGGGGGGCCCTATGGCTACACCTTC.

The chain carries TRBV7-2 and TRBJ2-1, with a weak D call TRBD2 (6 bases). This CDR3 is built from 17 residues. CDR1 is SGHTA and CDR2 is FQGNSA in the germline V gene. The V gene lost 5 bases and the J gene lost 0 bases, with 17 bases spanning the gap. CDR3 in amino acids: CASSHILAASSYNEQFF. The CDR3 DNA is TGTGCCAGCAGCCATATACTAGCCGCGAGCTCCTACAATGAGCAGTTCTTC.

This clone was observed a single time. The V and J genes are TRBV6-1 and TRBJ1-2; 9 nucleotides align to TRBD1. Trimming cost V 6 bases and J 2 bases; bases outside gene matches: 4. The CDR3 runs 14 residues. CDR1 and CDR2 from the germline V gene are MNHNS and SASEGT. CDR3 in DNA: TGTGCCAGCAGCACGGGACAGGGAAACTATGGCTACACCTTC. It encodes CASSTGQGNYGYTF.

This chain uses TRBV27 with TRBJ2-7; D is possibly TRBD1 or TRBD2 (5 bases each). Germline values: CDR1 MNHEY, CDR2 SMNVEV (reference sequence). The V and J ends lost 0 bases and 3 bases respectively, with 18 bases between them. The CDR3 covers 17 residues. CDR3 nucleotide sequence: TGTGCCAGCAGTTTATCGGGTGTGGGGGTGGGACGCTACGAGCAGTACTTC. It specifies CASSLSGVGVGRYEQYF.